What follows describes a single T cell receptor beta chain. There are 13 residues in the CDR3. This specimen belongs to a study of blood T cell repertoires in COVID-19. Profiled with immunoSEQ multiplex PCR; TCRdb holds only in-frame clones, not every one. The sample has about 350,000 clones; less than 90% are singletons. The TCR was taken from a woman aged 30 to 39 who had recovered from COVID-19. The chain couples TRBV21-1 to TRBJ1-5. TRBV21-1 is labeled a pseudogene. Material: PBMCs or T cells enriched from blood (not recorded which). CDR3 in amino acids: CASSYRRNQPQHF. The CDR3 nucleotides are TGTGCCAGCAGCTACCGCCGGAATCAGCCCCAGCATTTT.